This is a list of T cell receptor beta chains from one sample in a study of blood T cell repertoires in COVID-19. Some clones are missing from TCRdb's copy, which holds only in-frame ones; the method was immunoSEQ multiplex PCR. The sample includes some 240,000 clones, roughly 84% of them seen just once. Specimen: PBMCs or T cells enriched from blood (not recorded which). The receptors shown here come from a man in his fifties or sixties who had recovered from COVID-19. Both conserved end residues are part of each CDR3. The D gene is left open where the match is weak. Only part of the rows carry a size: once, few, many, or a class if the clone is expanded.

v_gene: TRBV7-9
abundance: .
d_gene: .
j_gene: TRBJ1-2
CDR3aa: CASSPGHTSGYYGYTF
CDR3nt: TGTGCCAGCAGCCCTGGACATACCTCCGGGTACTATGGCTACACCTTC

v_gene: TRBV4-1
abundance: .
d_gene: TRBD1
j_gene: TRBJ2-5
CDR3aa: CASSQPDREEETQYF
CDR3nt: TGCGCCAGCAGCCAACCCGACAGGGAAGAAGAGACCCAGTACTTC

v_gene: TRBV6-1
abundance: .
d_gene: TRBD1
j_gene: TRBJ2-7
CDR3aa: CASSEASRTGTYEQYF
CDR3nt: TGTGCCAGCAGTGAAGCTTCGCGGACAGGGACCTACGAGCAGTACTTC

v_gene: TRBV20-1
abundance: few
d_gene: TRBD1
j_gene: TRBJ1-2
CDR3aa: CSAGGTAGYTF
CDR3nt: TGCAGTGCTGGAGGGACAGCGGGCTACACCTTC

v_gene: TRBV30
abundance: .
d_gene: .
j_gene: TRBJ2-7
CDR3aa: CAWVAYSVSGTYEQYF
CDR3nt: TGTGCCTGGGTGGCCTATTCGGTATCGGGGACCTACGAGCAGTACTTC

v_gene: TRBV9
abundance: .
d_gene: .
j_gene: TRBJ2-1
CDR3aa: CASNLEGATGNEQFF
CDR3nt: TGTGCCAGCAATCTGGAGGGGGCAACAGGCAATGAGCAGTTCTTC

v_gene: TRBV6-6
abundance: once
d_gene: .
j_gene: TRBJ2-4
CDR3aa: CASSYLTGAKNIQYF
CDR3nt: TGTGCCAGCAGTTACTTAACAGGAGCCAAAAACATTCAGTACTTC

v_gene: TRBV9
abundance: few
d_gene: .
j_gene: TRBJ1-5
CDR3aa: CASSATGNSNQPQHF
CDR3nt: TGTGCCAGCAGCGCTACAGGAAATAGCAATCAGCCCCAGCATTTT

v_gene: TRBV3-1/TRBV3-2
abundance: .
d_gene: .
j_gene: TRBJ1-6
CDR3aa: CASSQAGLPGSPLHF
CDR3nt: TGTGCCAGCAGCCAAGCCGGGTTGCCGGGATCACCCCTCCACTTT

v_gene: TRBV6-5
abundance: .
d_gene: TRBD1
j_gene: TRBJ2-7
CDR3aa: CASTLQDRFHEQYF
CDR3nt: TGTGCCAGCACCTTGCAGGACAGGTTCCACGAGCAGTACTTC

v_gene: TRBV7-2
abundance: .
d_gene: TRBD2
j_gene: TRBJ2-5
CDR3aa: CARDSGGAVETQYF
CDR3nt: TGTGCCAGGGATAGCGGGGGGGCGGTGGAGACCCAGTACTTC

v_gene: TRBV5-1
abundance: .
d_gene: .
j_gene: TRBJ1-6
CDR3aa: CASSTLISGTTGPLHF
CDR3nt: TGCGCCAGCAGTACCCTAATTTCAGGGACAACAGGTCCCCTCCACTTT

v_gene: TRBV28
abundance: once
d_gene: TRBD2
j_gene: TRBJ2-7
CDR3aa: CASSTSGVSYEQYF
CDR3nt: TGTGCCAGCAGCACTAGCGGGGTCTCCTACGAGCAGTACTTC

v_gene: TRBV5-4
abundance: .
d_gene: .
j_gene: TRBJ1-4
CDR3aa: CASSWRGTNEKLFF
CDR3nt: TGTGCCAGCAGCTGGAGGGGAACTAATGAAAAACTGTTTTTT

v_gene: TRBV7-7
abundance: .
d_gene: TRBD2
j_gene: TRBJ2-5
CDR3aa: CASSFRLAADETQYF
CDR3nt: TGTGCTAGCAGCTTCCGACTAGCGGCGGACGAGACCCAGTACTTC

v_gene: TRBV18
abundance: .
d_gene: .
j_gene: TRBJ2-7
CDR3aa: CASSLGQGIVEQYF
CDR3nt: TGTGCCAGCTCACTGGGACAAGGGATCGTGGAGCAGTACTTC

v_gene: TRBV11-3
abundance: .
d_gene: TRBD1
j_gene: TRBJ2-3
CDR3aa: CASSSGGDTQYF
CDR3nt: TGTGCCAGCAGTTCAGGGGGAGATACGCAGTATTTT

v_gene: TRBV27
abundance: once
d_gene: .
j_gene: TRBJ1-1
CDR3aa: CASSFYFSKNTEAFF
CDR3nt: TGTGCCAGCAGTTTTTATTTCAGTAAAAACACTGAAGCTTTCTTT

v_gene: TRBV7-8
abundance: .
d_gene: .
j_gene: TRBJ2-1
CDR3aa: CASSVQGTYYNEQFF
CDR3nt: TGTGCCAGCAGCGTGCAAGGGACTTACTACAATGAGCAGTTCTTC

v_gene: TRBV5-4
abundance: once
d_gene: TRBD2
j_gene: TRBJ2-3
CDR3aa: CASSGRVADTQYF
CDR3nt: TGTGCCAGCAGCGGGAGGGTGGCAGATACGCAGTATTTT

v_gene: TRBV28
abundance: .
d_gene: TRBD1
j_gene: TRBJ1-5
CDR3aa: CASRQDRIGNQPQHF
CDR3nt: TGTGCCAGCAGGCAGGACAGGATTGGCAATCAGCCCCAGCATTTT

v_gene: TRBV18
abundance: .
d_gene: TRBD1
j_gene: TRBJ1-1
CDR3aa: CASSPGTGLMNTEAFF
CDR3nt: TGTGCCAGCTCACCGGGGACAGGGCTAATGAACACTGAAGCTTTCTTT

v_gene: TRBV7-9
abundance: .
d_gene: .
j_gene: TRBJ1-4
CDR3aa: CASSSGATNEKLFF
CDR3nt: TGTGCCAGCAGCTCCGGGGCAACTAATGAAAAACTGTTTTTT

v_gene: TRBV28
abundance: .
d_gene: .
j_gene: TRBJ1-2
CDR3aa: CASRFGVNYGYTF
CDR3nt: TGTGCCAGCAGGTTCGGGGTTAACTATGGCTACACCTTC

v_gene: TRBV4-2
abundance: .
d_gene: .
j_gene: TRBJ2-1
CDR3aa: CASSQEADGRIGQFF
CDR3nt: TGTGCCAGCAGCCAAGAAGCCGACGGGAGAATCGGGCAGTTCTTC

v_gene: TRBV7-9
abundance: .
d_gene: TRBD1
j_gene: TRBJ2-1
CDR3aa: CASSLSGQGEGGEQFF
CDR3nt: TGTGCCAGCAGCTTATCGGGACAGGGTGAGGGTGGTGAGCAGTTCTTC

v_gene: TRBV5-6
abundance: .
d_gene: .
j_gene: TRBJ1-6
CDR3aa: CASTTYNHNSPLHF
CDR3nt: TGTGCCAGCACCACGTACAACCATAATTCACCCCTCCACTTT

v_gene: TRBV2
abundance: .
d_gene: TRBD1
j_gene: TRBJ1-4
CDR3aa: CASSETGPDEKLFF
CDR3nt: TGTGCCAGCAGTGAGACAGGGCCCGACGAAAAACTGTTTTTT

v_gene: TRBV4-1
abundance: .
d_gene: .
j_gene: TRBJ2-1
CDR3aa: CASSSYGLEGVNEQFF
CDR3nt: TGCGCCAGCAGCTCCTACGGACTAGAGGGGGTCAATGAGCAGTTCTTC

v_gene: TRBV27
abundance: .
d_gene: .
j_gene: TRBJ2-3
CDR3aa: CASSLLRGGINTQYF
CDR3nt: TGTGCCAGCAGTTTATTGAGGGGGGGGATAAATACGCAGTATTTT

v_gene: TRBV5-5
abundance: .
d_gene: TRBD1
j_gene: TRBJ1-6
CDR3aa: CASSLGGTGGAGSPLHF
CDR3nt: TGTGCCAGCAGCTTGGGTGGGACAGGGGGCGCGGGCTCACCCCTCCACTTT

v_gene: TRBV18
abundance: .
d_gene: TRBD1
j_gene: TRBJ1-2
CDR3aa: CASSPRDRPAYGYTF
CDR3nt: TGTGCCAGCTCACCCCGGGACAGGCCCGCTTATGGCTACACCTTC

v_gene: TRBV19
abundance: .
d_gene: TRBD1
j_gene: TRBJ1-2
CDR3aa: CASSPQGTGTAYGYTF
CDR3nt: TGTGCCAGTAGTCCCCAGGGGACAGGGACCGCCTATGGCTACACCTTC

v_gene: TRBV19
abundance: .
d_gene: TRBD2
j_gene: TRBJ2-1
CDR3aa: CASSIPGLPYNEQFF
CDR3nt: TGTGCCAGTAGTATTCCGGGACTACCTTACAATGAGCAGTTCTTC

v_gene: TRBV6-1
abundance: .
d_gene: .
j_gene: TRBJ1-2
CDR3aa: CASSEAFIGGRQSGYTF
CDR3nt: TGTGCCAGCAGTGAAGCTTTTATCGGGGGGCGGCAATCCGGCTACACCTTC

v_gene: TRBV2
abundance: .
d_gene: .
j_gene: TRBJ1-5
CDR3aa: CASSEGQNNQPQHF
CDR3nt: TGTGCCAGCAGTGAGGGGCAGAACAATCAGCCCCAGCATTTT

v_gene: TRBV5-1
abundance: .
d_gene: .
j_gene: TRBJ1-1
CDR3aa: CASSPQATNTEAFF
CDR3nt: TGCGCCAGCAGCCCGCAGGCTACTAACACTGAAGCTTTCTTT

v_gene: TRBV14
abundance: once
d_gene: TRBD1
j_gene: TRBJ1-1
CDR3aa: CASSQVIFRRTGGEAFF
CDR3nt: TGTGCCAGCAGCCAAGTTATCTTTCGGCGCACAGGGGGCGAAGCTTTCTTT

v_gene: TRBV5-4
abundance: .
d_gene: TRBD1
j_gene: TRBJ1-1
CDR3aa: CASSLGGQGDTEAFF
CDR3nt: TGTGCCAGCAGCTTGGGGGGACAGGGCGACACTGAAGCTTTCTTT

v_gene: TRBV5-1
abundance: once
d_gene: TRBD2
j_gene: TRBJ2-1
CDR3aa: CASSPKLAGVAYNEQFF
CDR3nt: TGCGCCAGCAGCCCCAAATTAGCGGGAGTAGCCTACAATGAGCAGTTCTTC

v_gene: TRBV28
abundance: .
d_gene: .
j_gene: TRBJ1-1
CDR3aa: CASSSPRFNTEAFF
CDR3nt: TGTGCCAGCAGTTCCCCTAGGTTTAACACTGAAGCTTTCTTT

v_gene: TRBV7-9
abundance: .
d_gene: .
j_gene: TRBJ2-5
CDR3aa: CASSLAAGWEETQYF
CDR3nt: TGTGCCAGCAGCTTAGCTGCGGGATGGGAGGAGACCCAGTACTTC

v_gene: TRBV10-3
abundance: .
d_gene: .
j_gene: TRBJ2-7
CDR3aa: CAISAQGAVASSYEQYF
CDR3nt: TGTGCCATCAGTGCACAGGGCGCCGTAGCGTCTTCCTACGAGCAGTACTTC

v_gene: TRBV7-6
abundance: .
d_gene: .
j_gene: TRBJ2-6
CDR3aa: CASSSAWSFSSGANVLTF
CDR3nt: TGTGCCAGCAGCTCCGCCTGGAGTTTTTCCTCTGGGGCCAACGTCCTGACTTTC

v_gene: TRBV7-2
abundance: once
d_gene: .
j_gene: TRBJ2-2
CDR3aa: CASSPSSREGELFF
CDR3nt: TGTGCCAGCAGCCCGAGCTCCAGAGAGGGGGAGCTGTTTTTT

v_gene: TRBV18
abundance: once
d_gene: TRBD2
j_gene: TRBJ2-7
CDR3aa: CASSGLASEQYF
CDR3nt: TGTGCCAGCTCCGGACTAGCGAGCGAGCAGTACTTC

v_gene: TRBV19
abundance: .
d_gene: TRBD1
j_gene: TRBJ1-2
CDR3aa: CASRPTGANYGYTF
CDR3nt: TGTGCCAGTAGGCCAACAGGGGCTAACTATGGCTACACCTTC

v_gene: TRBV28
abundance: .
d_gene: .
j_gene: TRBJ2-7
CDR3aa: CASSLGDYEQYF
CDR3nt: TGTGCCAGCAGTTTAGGAGACTACGAGCAGTACTTC

v_gene: TRBV19
abundance: .
d_gene: .
j_gene: TRBJ2-1
CDR3aa: CASSSASSYNEQFF
CDR3nt: TGTGCCAGTAGTTCCGCGAGCTCCTACAATGAGCAGTTCTTC

v_gene: TRBV11-2
abundance: .
d_gene: .
j_gene: TRBJ2-7
CDR3aa: CASSSFGGSSYEQYF
CDR3nt: TGTGCCAGCAGCTCTTTTGGGGGGAGCTCCTACGAGCAGTACTTC

v_gene: TRBV5-1
abundance: once
d_gene: TRBD2
j_gene: TRBJ2-5
CDR3aa: CATGGASGSETQYF
CDR3nt: TGCGCCACCGGCGGGGCTAGCGGATCGGAGACCCAGTACTTC

v_gene: TRBV7-3
abundance: .
d_gene: .
j_gene: TRBJ1-1
CDR3aa: CASSPTYQGGEAFF
CDR3nt: TGTGCCAGCAGCCCGACGTATCAGGGCGGTGAAGCTTTCTTT

v_gene: TRBV27
abundance: .
d_gene: .
j_gene: TRBJ2-5
CDR3aa: CASSSGGAMFGAQYF
CDR3nt: TGTGCCAGCAGTTCGGGCGGGGCCATGTTCGGGGCCCAGTACTTC

v_gene: TRBV28
abundance: .
d_gene: TRBD1
j_gene: TRBJ2-7
CDR3aa: CASRGGQGSPHEQYF
CDR3nt: TGTGCCAGCCGGGGGGGACAGGGGTCCCCTCACGAGCAGTACTTC